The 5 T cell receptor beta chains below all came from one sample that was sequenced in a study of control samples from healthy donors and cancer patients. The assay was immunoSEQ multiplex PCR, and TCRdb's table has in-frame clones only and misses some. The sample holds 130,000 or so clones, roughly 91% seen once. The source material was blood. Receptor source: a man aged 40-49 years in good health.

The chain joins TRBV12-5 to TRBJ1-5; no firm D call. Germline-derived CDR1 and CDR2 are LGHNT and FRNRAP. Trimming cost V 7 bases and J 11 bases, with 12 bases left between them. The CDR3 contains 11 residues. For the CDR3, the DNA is TGTGCTAGTGCCCGGTCAATGGCCCAGCATTTT. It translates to CASARSMAQHF.

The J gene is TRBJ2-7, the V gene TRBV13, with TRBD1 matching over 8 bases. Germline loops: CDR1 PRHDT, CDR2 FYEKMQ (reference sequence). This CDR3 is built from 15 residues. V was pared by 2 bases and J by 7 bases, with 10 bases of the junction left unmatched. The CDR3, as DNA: TGTGCCAGCAGCTTAATGGGGCAGGGGGCTGGGGAGCAGTACTTC. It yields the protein CASSLMGQGAGEQYF.

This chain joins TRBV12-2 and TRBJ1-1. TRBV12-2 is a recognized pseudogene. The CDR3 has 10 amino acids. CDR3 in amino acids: CASRVGEAFF. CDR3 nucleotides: TGTGCATCCCGGGTGGGAGAAGCTTTCTTT.

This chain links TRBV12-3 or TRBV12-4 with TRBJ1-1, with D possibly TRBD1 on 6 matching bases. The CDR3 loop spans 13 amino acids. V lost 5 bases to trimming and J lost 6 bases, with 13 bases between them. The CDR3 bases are TGTGCCAGCAGTATTCGATCAGGGGCTGAAGCTTTCTTT. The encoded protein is CASSIRSGAEAFF.

The CDR3 region has the DNA TGCGCCAGCAGCTCGCAGGGGGGGCAAAACAATGAGCAGTTCTTC. Translation gives CASSSQGGQNNEQFF. The J gene is TRBJ2-1, the V gene TRBV5-1; D might be TRBD1 or TRBD2, each matching 7 bases. Trimming took off 3 bases at V and 5 bases at J, with 15 bases between the two ends. Germline CDR1 reads SGHRS; CDR2 reads YFSETQ. There are 15 residues in the CDR3. Combining the CDR3 with reference TRBV5-1 and TRBJ2-1 gives the whole variable domain KAGVTQTPRYLIKTRGQQVTLSCSPISGHRSVSWYQQTPGQGLQFLFEYFSETQRNKGNFPGRFSGRQFSNSRSEMNVSTLELGDSALYLCASSSQGGQNNEQFFGPGTRLTVL.